Listed below are T cell receptor beta chains from one sample, sequenced in a study of T cell responses to AZD1222 COVID-19 vaccine. The repertoire was sequenced with immunoSEQ multiplex PCR; TCRdb's copy has only in-frame clones and lacks some. The sample includes about 140,000 clones, about nine tenths of them seen just once. Source: peripheral blood, taken on day 0 of AZD1222 vaccination. Source of these receptors: an adult in good health. Each CDR3 is given with its conserved first and last residue. The order of the fields is V gene, J gene, CDR3 protein.

v_call: TRBV7-9; j_call: TRBJ2-3; cdr3_aa: CASSMDWGGSTDTQYF
v_call: TRBV25-1; j_call: TRBJ1-3; cdr3_aa: CASSEWFDGRNTIYF
v_call: TRBV25-1; j_call: TRBJ2-7; cdr3_aa: CASSRTGNYEQYF
v_call: TRBV7-8; j_call: TRBJ1-3; cdr3_aa: CASSYRAGNTIYF
v_call: TRBV7-2; j_call: TRBJ1-1; cdr3_aa: CASAPGGMNTEAFF
v_call: TRBV5-4; j_call: TRBJ2-1; cdr3_aa: CASSPTVRREKSYEQFF
v_call: TRBV10-2; j_call: TRBJ1-6; cdr3_aa: CASSASSYNSPLHF
v_call: TRBV9; j_call: TRBJ1-2; cdr3_aa: CASSSTGVSYGYTF
v_call: TRBV29-1; j_call: TRBJ1-2; cdr3_aa: CSVERQESHYTF
v_call: TRBV23-1; j_call: TRBJ2-1; cdr3_aa: CASKFRGLDNEQFF
v_call: TRBV2; j_call: TRBJ1-6; cdr3_aa: CASSSDRGNSPLHF
v_call: TRBV19; j_call: TRBJ1-3; cdr3_aa: CASSRRQGPGGNTIYF
v_call: TRBV5-1; j_call: TRBJ2-3; cdr3_aa: CASSLDLRSTDTQYF
v_call: TRBV5-1; j_call: TRBJ2-1; cdr3_aa: CASSLASFSSYNEQFF
v_call: TRBV19; j_call: TRBJ2-6; cdr3_aa: CASSDRGFGANVLTF
v_call: TRBV5-1; j_call: TRBJ2-2; cdr3_aa: CASSSTGQNTGELFF
v_call: TRBV5-6; j_call: TRBJ1-1; cdr3_aa: CASSSFDDRGTEAFF
v_call: TRBV5-1; j_call: TRBJ2-3; cdr3_aa: CASSLADRPEDTQYF
v_call: TRBV4-2; j_call: TRBJ1-2; cdr3_aa: CASSQGDFGDRGSYTF
v_call: TRBV5-6; j_call: TRBJ2-1; cdr3_aa: CASSGLAGYNEQFF
v_call: TRBV4-1; j_call: TRBJ2-1; cdr3_aa: CASSQPLVGGSYEQFF
v_call: TRBV18; j_call: TRBJ2-2; cdr3_aa: CASSRTTDPTGELFF